The following is a T cell receptor beta chain sequence with its context. The clone's antigen remains unknown. No quality values exist for individual bases; no much larger clone is one base distant. V has 5 bases trimmed and J has 7 bases trimmed; junction bases matching no gene number 18. Reading the germline V gene gives CDR1 SGHRS and CDR2 YFSETQ. From the cysteine through the phenylalanine, the CDR3 covers 18 amino acids. The kept DNA is CDR3 alone, 54 bases in frame from the first base. Amplification of TCR beta CDR3 regions was carried out from RNA transcripts. The first round of RT-PCR for the TCR CDR3 was performed with the HTBI primer set and the Qiagen OneStep RT-PCR kit. Libraries were constructed in a second round of multiplex PCR, after which size selection and purification were carried out. Paired-end sequencing of the libraries was performed with 100 bp reads on an Illumina HiSeq2000. Under the source paper's analysis protocol: SOAPnuke was used to process the raw data, removing reads that contained adapters or uncalled bases, had a mean Phred below 15, or lacked an exact match to the constant primer or identifier. High-quality paired reads were merged using COPE v1.2.5, and each unique nucleotide sequence was defined as a clonotype. MiTCR v1.1 was used to align the clonotypes against IMGT TRBV, TRBD and TRBJ reference segments. The analysis was restricted to V-J combinations with a frequency above 0.0001, which together covered about 99% of the repertoires. A TCS score was defined as the ratio between F50 (clonal expansion) and ExV (chaos), using BLOSUM62-based TCRdist between CDR3 peptides within each V-J. Welch's t-statistics and random forest reduced fewer than 600 V-J features to 10 to 15, which were used in a naive Bayes classifier (R e1071). TCRdb reprocessing: public reads trimmed at Q25 with fastp, clones called with MiXCR, in-frame beta chains kept. Each entry merges the rows of one CDR3 protein and shows their most common DNA and genes. TCRdb's processing, not the study's, gives the V and J calls here. The sample table shows 490,000 or so distinct CDR3 sequences, and around a fifth are seen once. Around 50% of the sample is held by the ten biggest clonotypes.

This specimen belongs to a study of T cells in Graves' hyperthyroidism and ophthalmopathy (dated by TCRdb to about 2019). About the study as a whole: Peripheral blood samples were taken at the time of initial diagnosis, prior to any treatment. To identify TCR V-J signatures that set the groups apart, the researchers used a discovery cohort of 100 or so patients, made up of roughly 45 with Graves' ophthalmopathy and about 60 with stable Graves' hyperthyroidism. Prospective prediction of ophthalmopathy was tested in an independent validation cohort consisting of roughly 20 hyperthyroidism patients and approximately 16 patients who later progressed to ophthalmopathy. The approximately 97 discovery patients were randomly divided into training and test sets at a 7:3 ratio. The study also compared thyroid tissue and blood T-cell repertoires from five or six Graves' hyperthyroidism patients. Once sampling was done, hyperthyroidism patients were given methimazole at a starting dose of 30 mg daily, whereas ophthalmopathy patients were given high-dose intravenous methylprednisolone. According to the paper, TCR Vbeta CDR3 sequencing was carried out on over 130 peripheral blood samples, which came from 40 to 45 ophthalmopathy, around 74 hyperthyroidism and roughly 17 progressor patients.

What the authors observed across the whole study: Sample size was not statistically predetermined, and blinding of investigators to group allocation was not performed. A model built on a 13 V-J signature distinguished ophthalmopathy from stable hyperthyroidism, reaching over 85% sensitivity and about 81% specificity in cross-validation and 80%/75% in testing. In validation, progression to ophthalmopathy was predicted by the model with more than 65% sensitivity and 72.22% specificity, a median of roughly 6 months before onset. Blood samples also contained most of the expanded thyroid clonotypes (frequency above 0.001), which suggests that blood repertoires may reflect thyroid immune responses.

Moderately to severely active disease, a Clinical Activity Score of at least 3, a NOSPECS grade of at least 4, and a duration under 3 months were present in ophthalmopathy patients. Any patient with an uncontrolled infection, another autoimmune disease, pregnancy or lactation was excluded. Diagnoses were established on the basis of clinical symptoms, serum thyroxine and TRAb, thyroid ultrasound, and orbital computed tomography. Ficoll-Paque density gradient centrifugation was used to isolate PBMCs from about 9 ml of fresh peripheral blood. Total RNA was extracted using Trizol reagent, and RNA quality was assessed on an Agilent 2100 Bioanalyzer.

The sequence derives from a woman in her sixties or seventies with Graves' ophthalmopathy. The rearrangement joined TRBV5-1 to TRBJ1-6, and TRBD1 aligns with 7 junction nucleotides. Source material: blood. The bases read TGCGCCAGCAGTCGTCGGGTAACAACAGGGGTCGGGAATTCACCCCTCCACTTT. This encodes CASSRRVTTGVGNSPLHF.